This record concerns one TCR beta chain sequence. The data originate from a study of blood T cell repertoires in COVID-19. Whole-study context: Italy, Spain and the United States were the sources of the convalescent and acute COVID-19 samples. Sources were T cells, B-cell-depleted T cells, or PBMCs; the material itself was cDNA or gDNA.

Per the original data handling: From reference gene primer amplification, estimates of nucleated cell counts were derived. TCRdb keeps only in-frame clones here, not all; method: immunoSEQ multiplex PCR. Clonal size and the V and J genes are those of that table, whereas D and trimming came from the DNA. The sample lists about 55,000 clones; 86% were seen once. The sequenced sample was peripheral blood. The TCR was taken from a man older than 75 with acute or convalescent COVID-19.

The CDR3 bases are TGTGCCAGCAGCCCCTCAGGGAGGACTGAAGCTTTCTTT. It is translated as CASSPSGRTEAFF. The rearrangement uses TRBV5-6 and TRBJ1-1; TRBD1 is a possible D gene (5 bases). Trimming shortened V by 4 bases and J by 5 bases, and 12 bases separated the two germline ends. Per the germline V gene, CDR1 is SGHDT and CDR2 is YYEEEE. The CDR3 contains 13 residues.